The clone carrying this T cell receptor (beta chain) was observed a single time. Its specificity is unknown. Other nucleotide sequences from this sample produce the same CDR3. The CDR3 runs to 11 residues. The trim removed 5 bases at V and 8 bases at J, leaving 3 bases unmatched. Germline V gene sequence: CDR1 SGHRS, CDR2 YFSETQ. This sample is part of a study of cytomegalovirus exposure and HLA in healthy donors. About the research overall: The use of the same platform for the roughly 130 validation repertoires and the roughly 680 first-cohort repertoires was reported by a later analysis. General study findings and limits: Published work reported that the classifier diagnosed cytomegalovirus status with high specificity and sensitivity. The authors enumerated 150 to 200 TCR beta chains as linked to cytomegalovirus. Subsequent analysis of the 100 to 150 validation repertoires found a tendency for first-cohort TCR clusters to co-occur.

The assay was immunoSEQ multiplex PCR, and TCRdb's table has in-frame clones only and misses some. This sample carries approximately 270,000 clones, about 86% of them seen once, and the ten largest clones take less than 1.2%. Input material: PBMCs. The V and J genes are TRBV5-1 and TRBJ1-1, with 7 positions matching TRBD1. The clonotype was recovered from a woman aged 18-29 years in good health and CMV-seronegative. Here the CDR3 DNA reads TGCGCCAGCAGTTGGGGACAGGAAGCTTTCTTT. Translation: CASSWGQEAFF. Full variable domain (outside the CDR3, taken from reference TRBV5-1 and TRBJ1-1): KAGVTQTPRYLIKTRGQQVTLSCSPISGHRSVSWYQQTPGQGLQFLFEYFSETQRNKGNFPGRFSGRQFSNSRSEMNVSTLELGDSALYLCASSWGQEAFFGQGTRLTVV.